Listed below are T cell receptor beta chains from one sample, sequenced in a study of Graves' ophthalmopathy and Graves' hyperthyroidism. TCRdb used MiXCR to reprocess the multiplex PCR reads, holding one entry per CDR3 protein. The repertoire consists of hundreds of thousands of distinct CDR3 sequences, with about a fifth occurring once and the leading ten covering roughly 7.4%. Sequenced material: peripheral blood. The receptors stem from a woman aged 18-30 years with stable Graves' hyperthyroidism. Some clones in this sample may be carry-over from other donors' samples. Each CDR3 is given with its conserved first and last residue. A D gene is named only where the DNA matches it firmly. The listing skips clone size in some rows; elsewhere it reads once, few, many or a size class.

TRBV20-1	NA	many	TRBJ2-7	TGCAGTGCTAGAGATTATTACGGCCGAACCTACGAGCAGTACTTC	CSARDYYGRTYEQYF
TRBV20-1	NA	many	TRBJ1-1	TGCAGTGCTAGAGATGGCCGGGGCACTGAAGCTTTCTTT	CSARDGRGTEAFF
TRBV28	NA	many	TRBJ1-2	TGTGCCACAACCAAGGGAGGGCCCCTATACTATGGCTACACCTTC	CATTKGGPLYYGYTF
TRBV28	TRBD2	many	TRBJ2-5	TGTGCCAGCAGCCTGGGGACTAGCGCCCAAGAGACCCAGTACTTC	CASSLGTSAQETQYF
TRBV11-2	NA	many	TRBJ2-1	TGTGCCAGCAGCTTATGGACAGTCCAGTCGGATGAGCAGTTCTTC	CASSLWTVQSDEQFF
TRBV2	TRBD1	many	TRBJ1-1	TGTGCCAGCAGGGAAGACAGGGTAGGGACTGAAGCTTTCTTT	CASREDRVGTEAFF
TRBV7-2	NA	many	TRBJ1-5	TGTGCCAGCAGCTTAGCTGTGGGTTATAGCAATCAGCCCCAGCATTTT	CASSLAVGYSNQPQHF
TRBV5-1	NA	few	TRBJ2-2	TGCGCCAGCAGCCACCCGGGACAGGTGGTCGGGAGGAGGGCCGGGGAGCTGTTTTTT	CASSHPGQVVGRRAGELFF
TRBV6-5	NA	many	TRBJ1-6	TGTGCCAGCAGTTACGGGGGGACTAATTCACCCCTCCACTTT	CASSYGGTNSPLHF
TRBV19	NA	few	TRBJ1-1	TGTGCCAGTAGCCCAGTATTCGTGAACACTGAAGCTTTCTTT	CASSPVFVNTEAFF
TRBV28	TRBD2	many	TRBJ2-7	TGTGCCAGCAGCTCCTGGACTAGTTCCTACGAGCAGTACTTC	CASSSWTSSYEQYF
TRBV15	TRBD1	many	TRBJ2-7	TGTGCCACCAGCAGAGAAACAGGGGGCATCGAGCAGTACTTC	CATSRETGGIEQYF
TRBV12-5	NA	many	TRBJ2-5	TGTGCTAGTGGGATCGGAGCACTCCAAGAGACCCAGTACTTC	CASGIGALQETQYF
TRBV20-1	TRBD1	NA	TRBJ2-7	TGCAGTGCTAGGGGGACAGGGGGCGGAGTGCAGTACTTC	CSARGTGGGVQYF
TRBV6-5	NA	NA	TRBJ1-3	TGTGCCAGCAGTTACAGGAAAAGCTCTGGAAACACCATATATTTT	CASSYRKSSGNTIYF
TRBV28	NA	many	TRBJ2-7	TGTGCCACCAACAACCTTGCCGAGCAGTACTTC	CATNNLAEQYF
TRBV5-1	NA	many	TRBJ1-1	TGCGCCAGCAGCCTCACAAACCCAGAAATGAACACTGAAGCTTTCTTT	CASSLTNPEMNTEAFF
TRBV29-1	TRBD1	NA	TRBJ2-4	TGCAGCGCACGGACAGGAAAAAACATTCAGTACTTC	CSARTGKNIQYF
TRBV7-2	TRBD1	many	TRBJ1-1	TGTGCCAGCAGCTTAGCAGCGACAGGGGCCCAAACTGAAGCTTTCTTT	CASSLAATGAQTEAFF
TRBV12-3/TRBV12-4	NA	many	TRBJ2-3	TGTGCCAGCAGTTTATCGGATACGCAGTATTTT	CASSLSDTQYF
TRBV15	NA	NA	TRBJ1-6	TGTGCCACCGCCTTAGGTCGGGGTTCACCCCTCCACTTT	CATALGRGSPLHF
TRBV29-1	NA	few	TRBJ2-5	TGCAGCGTTTCTTCCGGAGACCGAGAGACCCAGTACTTC	CSVSSGDRETQYF
TRBV7-9	TRBD2	many	TRBJ2-7	TGTGCCAGCAGCTTAGGGCCGGGAGGGGACTACGAGCAGTACTTC	CASSLGPGGDYEQYF
TRBV30	NA	NA	TRBJ1-2	TGTGCCTGGAGTGTACTAGGCACCTATGGCTACACCTTC	CAWSVLGTYGYTF
TRBV28	NA	many	TRBJ1-2	TGTGCCAGCACCACCCTAACAGGGTTTAACTATGGCTACACCTTC	CASTTLTGFNYGYTF
TRBV27	TRBD1	many	TRBJ1-1	TGTGCCAGCAGTTTATTCCGACAGGGTGGCACTGAAGCTTTCTTT	CASSLFRQGGTEAFF
TRBV6-2/TRBV6-3	NA	many	TRBJ1-5	TGTGCCAGCAGTTACATCCAGGCCGATAGCAATCAGCCCCAGCATTTT	CASSYIQADSNQPQHF
TRBV28	TRBD2	once	TRBJ2-5	TGTGCCAGCAGTTTATGGTCAAGCGGGGGACAAGAGACCCAGTACTTC	CASSLWSSGGQETQYF
TRBV10-3	TRBD1	many	TRBJ1-2	TGTGCCATCTTCGGGGGACAGTTATCTGGCTACACCTTC	CAIFGGQLSGYTF
TRBV12-3/TRBV12-4	TRBD1	many	TRBJ1-2	TGTGCCAGCAGCAGGACAGGGTCTGGCTACACCTTC	CASSRTGSGYTF
TRBV20-1	NA	many	TRBJ1-5	TGCAGTGCTCGAGCAGGGGAAAGGCGAAGCAATCAGCCCCAGCATTTT	CSARAGERRSNQPQHF
TRBV14	NA	NA	TRBJ1-2	TGTGCCAGCAGCCCGATGGACTTCTACTATGGCTACACCTTC	CASSPMDFYYGYTF
TRBV18	NA	few	TRBJ1-5	TGTGCCAGCTCACCGGATAATAGCAATCAGCCCCAGCATTTT	CASSPDNSNQPQHF
TRBV14	TRBD1	many	TRBJ2-5	TGTGCCAGCAGCCAAGTCAACAGGGGGAGCCAAGAGACCCAGTACTTC	CASSQVNRGSQETQYF
TRBV20-1	NA	NA	TRBJ1-2	TGCAGTGCTCCTGACAAACTTAACTATGGCTACACCTTC	CSAPDKLNYGYTF
TRBV16	NA	many	TRBJ1-1	TGTGCCAGCAGCGCCGGGCGGGACACTGAAGCTTTCTTT	CASSAGRDTEAFF
TRBV28	TRBD1	NA	TRBJ1-2	TGTGCCAGCAGTTCCTTGGACAGGGGCTATGGCTACACCTTC	CASSSLDRGYGYTF
TRBV5-1	NA	many	TRBJ1-1	TGCGCCAGCAGCCCGCCGGGAGAGAACACTGAAGCTTTCTTT	CASSPPGENTEAFF
TRBV20-1	TRBD1	many	TRBJ2-7	TGCAGTGCCCTGCAGGGGGCCTCGGGCATATACGAGCAGTACTTC	CSALQGASGIYEQYF
TRBV5-4	TRBD1	NA	TRBJ1-3	TGTGCCAGCAGCTCCCCATCCGGGGACAGGAGCTCTGGAAACACCATATATTTT	CASSSPSGDRSSGNTIYF
TRBV4-1	NA	once	TRBJ2-7	TGCGCCAGCAGCCTTAGGGGGGACCACGAGCAGTACTTC	CASSLRGDHEQYF
TRBV3-1	NA	NA	TRBJ1-1	TGTGCCAGCAGCCAAGGCGTAGTATCGAACACTGAAGCTTTCTTT	CASSQGVVSNTEAFF
TRBV30	TRBD1	many	TRBJ1-5	TGTGCCTGGAGGGACAGGGTGAAAGGGGGCAATCAGCCCCAGCATTTT	CAWRDRVKGGNQPQHF
TRBV2	TRBD1	many	TRBJ2-7	TGTGCCAGCAGAGAACCGGGACAGAAATACGAGCAGTACTTC	CASREPGQKYEQYF
TRBV10-3	TRBD2	many	TRBJ2-2	TGTGCCACAACTAGCGGTAACACCGGGGAGCTGTTTTTT	CATTSGNTGELFF
TRBV20-1	TRBD2	few	TRBJ2-7	TGCAGTGCCAAATCCGGGACTAGCGGGATAAGCGAGCAGTACTTC	CSAKSGTSGISEQYF
TRBV20-1	TRBD2	NA	TRBJ2-5	TGCAGTGCTAGAGTTTATGATACTAGCGGGAGAAAGACCCAGTACTTC	CSARVYDTSGRKTQYF
TRBV12-3/TRBV12-4	NA	few	TRBJ2-1	TGTGCCAGCAGTCCCAGGGGGGGGCCTCTACATGAGCAGTTCTTC	CASSPRGGPLHEQFF
TRBV19	NA	many	TRBJ2-4	TGTGCCAGTAGTACTATCACCGCAGTAGACAAAAACATTCAGTACTTC	CASSTITAVDKNIQYF
TRBV30	NA	few	TRBJ2-6	TGTGCCTGGAGGGGTATGAGCTCTGGGGCCAACGTCCTGACTTTC	CAWRGMSSGANVLTF
TRBV6-1	NA	NA	TRBJ1-1	TGTGCCAGCAGTGAATTTGGGGAGGCAAACACTGAAGCTTGCTTT	CASSEFGEANTEACF